A selection of T cell receptor beta chains follows, all from one sample in a study of cytomegalovirus exposure and HLA in healthy donors. TCRdb keeps only in-frame clones here, not all; method: immunoSEQ multiplex PCR. There are over 150,000 clones in the sample; 60% to 85% occur only once, and 2.5% to 3.5% lies in the top ten. The sequencing sample was made of PBMCs. The receptors here all came from a male donor in good health and CMV-seronegative. CDR3s include the opening cysteine and the closing phenylalanine or tryptophan. The order of the fields is J gene, D gene, clone size, V gene, CDR3 protein, CDR3 DNA. The D gene is left open where the match is weak. Rows may omit the clone size; those that give it use once, few, many or a size class.

j_gene: TRBJ1-6; d_gene: TRBD1; abundance: .; v_gene: TRBV19; CDR3aa: CASTSLDRDNSPLHF; CDR3nt: TGTGCCAGTACCTCCCTTGACAGGGATAATTCACCCCTCCACTTT
j_gene: TRBJ2-3; d_gene: TRBD2; abundance: .; v_gene: TRBV6-4; CDR3aa: CASKTSGSADTQYF; CDR3nt: TGTGCCAGCAAGACTAGCGGGAGCGCAGATACGCAGTATTTT
j_gene: TRBJ1-1; d_gene: .; abundance: .; v_gene: TRBV4-1; CDR3aa: CASSQEAGYTEAFF; CDR3nt: TGCGCCAGCAGCCAAGAGGCGGGTTACACTGAAGCTTTCTTT
j_gene: TRBJ1-5; d_gene: .; abundance: once; v_gene: TRBV6-1; CDR3aa: CASSERGGGQPQHF; CDR3nt: TGTGCCAGCAGTGAAAGGGGAGGGGGACAGCCCCAGCATTTT
j_gene: TRBJ1-5; d_gene: .; abundance: .; v_gene: TRBV7-9; CDR3aa: CASSFQGFNQPQHF; CDR3nt: TGTGCCAGCAGCTTTCAGGGCTTCAATCAGCCCCAGCATTTT
j_gene: TRBJ2-3; d_gene: .; abundance: once; v_gene: TRBV25-1; CDR3aa: CASRRTETTDTQYF; CDR3nt: TGTGCCAGCCGGCGGACAGAGACCACAGATACGCAGTATTTT
j_gene: TRBJ2-4; d_gene: .; abundance: once; v_gene: TRBV30; CDR3aa: CAWSLPYRADGRQYF; CDR3nt: TGTGCCTGGAGTCTCCCCTACAGGGCGGATGGTCGTCAGTACTTC
j_gene: TRBJ2-1; d_gene: TRBD2; abundance: many; v_gene: TRBV10-3; CDR3aa: CAIKGTSGRDNEQFF; CDR3nt: TGTGCCATCAAAGGGACTAGCGGGAGGGACAATGAGCAGTTCTTC
j_gene: TRBJ1-1; d_gene: .; abundance: .; v_gene: TRBV19; CDR3aa: CASSITTEPFTEAFF; CDR3nt: TGTGCCAGTAGTATAACCACAGAGCCTTTTACTGAAGCTTTCTTT
j_gene: TRBJ2-3; d_gene: .; abundance: once; v_gene: TRBV25-1; CDR3aa: CASSERGFSTDTQYF; CDR3nt: TGTGCCAGCAGTGAGCGAGGGTTTAGCACAGATACGCAGTATTTT
j_gene: TRBJ2-7; d_gene: .; abundance: .; v_gene: TRBV6-5; CDR3aa: CASSYSDRLPYEQYF; CDR3nt: TGTGCCAGCAGTTACTCCGACAGGTTACCGTACGAGCAGTACTTC
j_gene: TRBJ1-5; d_gene: .; abundance: .; v_gene: TRBV28; CDR3aa: CASTLRQSSNQPQHF; CDR3nt: TGTGCCAGCACCCTTCGACAGAGCAGCAATCAGCCCCAGCATTTT
j_gene: TRBJ2-7; d_gene: .; abundance: few; v_gene: TRBV27; CDR3aa: CASSLGRAYEQYF; CDR3nt: TGTGCCAGCAGTTTAGGCAGGGCCTACGAGCAGTACTTC
j_gene: TRBJ2-7; d_gene: .; abundance: .; v_gene: TRBV20-1; CDR3aa: CSAFSLEQYF; CDR3nt: TGCAGTGCTTTTTCTCTCGAGCAGTACTTC
j_gene: TRBJ2-3; d_gene: .; abundance: .; v_gene: TRBV4-3; CDR3aa: CASSQDTVTDTQYF; CDR3nt: TGCGCCAGCAGCCAAGATACTGTCACAGATACGCAGTATTTT
j_gene: TRBJ1-2; d_gene: .; abundance: .; v_gene: TRBV10-3; CDR3aa: CAISKMEGMSSRGYTF; CDR3nt: TGTGCCATCAGTAAAATGGAGGGAATGTCCTCCCGGGGCTACACCTTC
j_gene: TRBJ2-2; d_gene: TRBD1; abundance: few; v_gene: TRBV30; CDR3aa: CAWETGGTGELFF; CDR3nt: TGTGCCTGGGAGACAGGGGGCACCGGGGAGCTGTTTTTT
j_gene: TRBJ2-7; d_gene: TRBD2; abundance: .; v_gene: TRBV9; CDR3aa: CASSANLAGAQYEQYF; CDR3nt: TGTGCCAGCAGCGCGAACCTAGCGGGAGCCCAGTACGAGCAGTACTTC
j_gene: TRBJ1-6; d_gene: .; abundance: .; v_gene: TRBV2; CDR3aa: CAAQVDNSPLHF; CDR3nt: TGTGCCGCCCAGGTCGATAATTCACCCCTCCACTTT
j_gene: TRBJ1-6; d_gene: TRBD1; abundance: once; v_gene: TRBV27; CDR3aa: CASSSPGGPNSPLHF; CDR3nt: TGTGCCAGCAGTTCCCCAGGGGGCCCCAATTCACCCCTCCACTTT
j_gene: TRBJ2-5; d_gene: .; abundance: .; v_gene: TRBV9; CDR3aa: CASSVGRPPETQYF; CDR3nt: TGTGCCAGCAGCGTAGGGCGGCCCCCAGAGACCCAGTACTTC
j_gene: TRBJ2-1; d_gene: TRBD2; abundance: .; v_gene: TRBV6-5; CDR3aa: CASSYSTSGTWFF; CDR3nt: TGTGCCAGCAGTTACTCGACTAGCGGGACATGGTTCTTC
j_gene: TRBJ1-5; d_gene: .; abundance: .; v_gene: TRBV28; CDR3aa: CASSEGKGIFSNQPQHF; CDR3nt: TGTGCCAGCAGTGAGGGCAAGGGTATTTTTAGCAATCAGCCCCAGCATTTT
j_gene: TRBJ2-1; d_gene: .; abundance: .; v_gene: TRBV7-8; CDR3aa: CASSFLTGSYNEQFF; CDR3nt: TGTGCCAGCAGCTTCCTAACGGGCTCCTACAATGAGCAGTTCTTC
j_gene: TRBJ2-3; d_gene: TRBD2; abundance: few; v_gene: TRBV14; CDR3aa: CASSLLAGARTDTQYF; CDR3nt: TGTGCCAGCAGCCTCTTAGCGGGGGCCCGCACAGATACGCAGTATTTT
j_gene: TRBJ2-1; d_gene: TRBD1; abundance: .; v_gene: TRBV19; CDR3aa: CASSQGQGLNEQFF; CDR3nt: TGTGCCAGTAGCCAAGGACAGGGTTTGAATGAGCAGTTCTTC
j_gene: TRBJ2-1; d_gene: .; abundance: few; v_gene: TRBV7-2; CDR3aa: CASSLAGVGYNEQFF; CDR3nt: TGTGCCAGCAGCTTAGCGGGAGTAGGCTACAATGAGCAGTTCTTC
j_gene: TRBJ2-1; d_gene: TRBD1; abundance: .; v_gene: TRBV18; CDR3aa: CASSPLTNAGTGSYNEQFF; CDR3nt: TGTGCCAGCTCACCTCTAACAAACGCCGGGACAGGGAGCTACAATGAGCAGTTCTTC
j_gene: TRBJ1-5; d_gene: .; abundance: .; v_gene: TRBV5-4; CDR3aa: CASSWGGGDQPQHF; CDR3nt: TGTGCCAGCAGCTGGGGAGGGGGGGATCAGCCCCAGCATTTT
j_gene: TRBJ2-5; d_gene: TRBD1; abundance: .; v_gene: TRBV4-3; CDR3aa: CASSQWDRGQETQYF; CDR3nt: TGCGCCAGCAGCCAATGGGACAGGGGGCAAGAGACCCAGTACTTC
j_gene: TRBJ2-3; d_gene: .; abundance: .; v_gene: TRBV6-1; CDR3aa: CASSEQTGGTDTQYF; CDR3nt: TGTGCCAGCAGTGAACAGACGGGAGGCACAGATACGCAGTATTTT
j_gene: TRBJ2-7; d_gene: .; abundance: .; v_gene: TRBV28; CDR3aa: CASSFQGSSYEQYF; CDR3nt: TGTGCCAGCAGTTTCCAGGGTAGCTCCTACGAGCAGTACTTC